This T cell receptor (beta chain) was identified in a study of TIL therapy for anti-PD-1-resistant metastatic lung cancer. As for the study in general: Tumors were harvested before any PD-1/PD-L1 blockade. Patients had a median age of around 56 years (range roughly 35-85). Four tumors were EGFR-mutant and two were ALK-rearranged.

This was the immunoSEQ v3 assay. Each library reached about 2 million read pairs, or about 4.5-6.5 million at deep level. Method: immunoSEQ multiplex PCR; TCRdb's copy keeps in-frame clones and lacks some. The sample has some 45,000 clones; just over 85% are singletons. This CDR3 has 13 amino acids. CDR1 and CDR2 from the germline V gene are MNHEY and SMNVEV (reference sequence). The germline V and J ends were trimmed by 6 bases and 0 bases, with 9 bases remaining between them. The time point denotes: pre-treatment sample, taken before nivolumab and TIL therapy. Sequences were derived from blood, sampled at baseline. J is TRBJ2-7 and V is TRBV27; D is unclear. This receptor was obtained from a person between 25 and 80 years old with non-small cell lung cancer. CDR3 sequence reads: CASSFRASYEQYF. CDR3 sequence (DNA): TGTGCCAGCAGCTTCCGGGCCTCCTACGAGCAGTACTTC.